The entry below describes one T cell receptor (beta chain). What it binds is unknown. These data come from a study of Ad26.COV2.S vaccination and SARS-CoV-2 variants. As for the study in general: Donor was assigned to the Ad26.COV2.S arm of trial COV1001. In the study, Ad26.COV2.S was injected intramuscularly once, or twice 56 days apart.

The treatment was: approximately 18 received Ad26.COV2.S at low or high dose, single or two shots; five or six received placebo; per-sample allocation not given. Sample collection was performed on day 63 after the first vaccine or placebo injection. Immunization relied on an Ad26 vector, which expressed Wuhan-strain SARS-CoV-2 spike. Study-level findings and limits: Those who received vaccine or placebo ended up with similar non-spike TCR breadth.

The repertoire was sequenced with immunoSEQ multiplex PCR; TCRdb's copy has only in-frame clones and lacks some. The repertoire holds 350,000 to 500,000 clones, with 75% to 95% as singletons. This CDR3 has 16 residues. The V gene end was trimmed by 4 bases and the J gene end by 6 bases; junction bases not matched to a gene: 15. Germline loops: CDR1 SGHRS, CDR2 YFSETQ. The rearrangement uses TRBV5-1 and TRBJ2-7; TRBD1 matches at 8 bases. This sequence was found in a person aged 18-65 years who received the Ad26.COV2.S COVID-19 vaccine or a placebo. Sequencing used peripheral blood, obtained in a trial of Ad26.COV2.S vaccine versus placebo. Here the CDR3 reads CASSLVIGQGLGEQYF. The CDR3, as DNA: TGCGCCAGCAGCCTGGTTATCGGACAGGGATTGGGCGAGCAGTACTTC.